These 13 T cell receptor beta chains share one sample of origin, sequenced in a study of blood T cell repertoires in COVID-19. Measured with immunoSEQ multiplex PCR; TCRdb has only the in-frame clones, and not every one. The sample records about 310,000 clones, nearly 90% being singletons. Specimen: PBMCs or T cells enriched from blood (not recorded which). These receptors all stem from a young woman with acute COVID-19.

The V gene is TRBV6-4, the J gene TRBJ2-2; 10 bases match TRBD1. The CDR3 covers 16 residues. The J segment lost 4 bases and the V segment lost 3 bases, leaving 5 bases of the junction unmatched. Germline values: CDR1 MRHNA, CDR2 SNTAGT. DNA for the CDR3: TGTGCCAGCAGTGATCTCGGGACAGGGGTCACCGGGGAGCTGTTTTTT. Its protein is CASSDLGTGVTGELFF.

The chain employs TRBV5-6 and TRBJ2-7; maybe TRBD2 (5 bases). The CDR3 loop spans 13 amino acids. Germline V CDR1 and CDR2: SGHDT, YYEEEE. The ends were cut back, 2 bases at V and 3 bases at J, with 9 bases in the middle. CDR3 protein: CASSFGVFYEQYF. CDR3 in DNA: TGTGCCAGCAGCTTCGGGGTTTTCTACGAGCAGTACTTC.

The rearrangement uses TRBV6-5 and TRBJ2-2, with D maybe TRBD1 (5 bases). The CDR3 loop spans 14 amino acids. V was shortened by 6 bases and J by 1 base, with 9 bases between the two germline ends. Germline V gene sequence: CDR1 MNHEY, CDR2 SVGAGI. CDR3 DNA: TGTGCCAGCAGACGAACAGGGAACACCGGGGAGCTGTTTTTT. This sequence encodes CASRRTGNTGELFF.

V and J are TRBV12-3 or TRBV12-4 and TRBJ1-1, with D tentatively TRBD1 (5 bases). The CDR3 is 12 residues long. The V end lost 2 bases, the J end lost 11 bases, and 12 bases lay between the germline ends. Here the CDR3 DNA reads TGTGCCAGCAGTTTATACGTGGGGGGTGCTTTCTTT. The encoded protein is CASSLYVGGAFF.

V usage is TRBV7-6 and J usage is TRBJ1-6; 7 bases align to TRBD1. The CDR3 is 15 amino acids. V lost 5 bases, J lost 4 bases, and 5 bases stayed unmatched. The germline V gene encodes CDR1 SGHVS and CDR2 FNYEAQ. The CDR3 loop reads CASSDRDRYNSPLHF. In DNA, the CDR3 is TGTGCCAGCAGCGATCGGGACAGATATAATTCACCCCTCCACTTT.

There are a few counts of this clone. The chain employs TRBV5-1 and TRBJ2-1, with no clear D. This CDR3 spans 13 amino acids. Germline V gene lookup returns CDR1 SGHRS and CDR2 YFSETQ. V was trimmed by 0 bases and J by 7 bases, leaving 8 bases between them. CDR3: CASSLASRNEQFF. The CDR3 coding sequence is TGCGCCAGCAGCTTGGCTTCCAGAAATGAGCAGTTCTTC.

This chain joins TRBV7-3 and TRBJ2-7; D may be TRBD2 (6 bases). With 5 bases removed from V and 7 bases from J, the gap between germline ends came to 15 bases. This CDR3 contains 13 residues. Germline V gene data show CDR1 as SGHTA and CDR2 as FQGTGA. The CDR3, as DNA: TGTGCCAGCAGCCCCGGGGCCGCGGGGGAGCAGTACTTC. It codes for CASSPGAAGEQYF.

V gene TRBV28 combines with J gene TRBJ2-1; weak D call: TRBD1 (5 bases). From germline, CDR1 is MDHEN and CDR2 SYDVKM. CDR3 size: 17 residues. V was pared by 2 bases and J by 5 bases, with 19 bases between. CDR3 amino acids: CASSLTPFGADNNEQFF. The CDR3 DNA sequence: TGTGCCAGCAGTTTAACCCCGTTCGGCGCGGACAACAATGAGCAGTTCTTC. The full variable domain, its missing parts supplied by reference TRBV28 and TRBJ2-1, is DVKVTQSSRYLVKRTGEKVFLECVQDMDHENMFWYRQDPGLGLRLIYFSYDVKMKEKGDIPEGYSVSREKKERFSLILESASTNQTSMYLCASSLTPFGADNNEQFFGPGTRLTVL.

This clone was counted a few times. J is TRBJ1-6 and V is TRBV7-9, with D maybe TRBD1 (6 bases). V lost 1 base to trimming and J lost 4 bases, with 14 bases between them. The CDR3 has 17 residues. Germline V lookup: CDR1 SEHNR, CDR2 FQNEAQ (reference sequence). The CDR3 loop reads CASSLGGARGYNSPLHF. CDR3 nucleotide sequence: TGTGCCAGCAGCTTAGGTGGTGCTAGGGGGTATAATTCACCCCTCCACTTT.

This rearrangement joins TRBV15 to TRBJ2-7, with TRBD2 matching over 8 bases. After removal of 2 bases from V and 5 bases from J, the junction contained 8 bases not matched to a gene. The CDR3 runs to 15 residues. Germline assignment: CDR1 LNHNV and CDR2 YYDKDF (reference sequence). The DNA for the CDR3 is TGTGCCACCAGCAGAATTGGCGGGAGGTCCCACGAGCAGTACTTC. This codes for CATSRIGGRSHEQYF. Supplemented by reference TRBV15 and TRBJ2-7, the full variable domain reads DAMVIQNPRYQVTQFGKPVTLSCSQTLNHNVMYWYQQKSSQAPKLLFHYYDKDFNNEADTPDNFQSRRPNTSFCFLDIRSPGLGDTAMYLCATSRIGGRSHEQYFGPGTRLTVT.

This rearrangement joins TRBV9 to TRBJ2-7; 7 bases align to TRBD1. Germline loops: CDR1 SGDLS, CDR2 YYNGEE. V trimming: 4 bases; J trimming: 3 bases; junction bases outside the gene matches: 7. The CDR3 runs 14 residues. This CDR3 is CASSQGQTLYEQYF. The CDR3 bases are TGTGCCAGCAGCCAGGGACAGACCCTCTACGAGCAGTACTTC.

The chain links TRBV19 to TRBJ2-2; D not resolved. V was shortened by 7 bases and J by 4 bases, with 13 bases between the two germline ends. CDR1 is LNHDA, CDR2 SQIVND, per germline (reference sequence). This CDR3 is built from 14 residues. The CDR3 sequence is CASTSIPSTGELFF. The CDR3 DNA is TGTGCCAGTACTTCAATTCCGAGCACCGGGGAGCTGTTTTTT.

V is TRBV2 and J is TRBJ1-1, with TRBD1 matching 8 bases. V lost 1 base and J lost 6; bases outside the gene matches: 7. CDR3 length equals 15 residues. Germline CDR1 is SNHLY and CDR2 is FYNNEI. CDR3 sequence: CASSEGDRYLPEAFF. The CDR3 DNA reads TGTGCCAGCAGTGAAGGGGACAGGTATCTTCCTGAAGCTTTCTTT.